The present TCR beta chain was sequenced within a study of T-cell reconstitution after alpha-beta-depleted transplantation in children. The germline V gene has CDR1 MNHEY and CDR2 SVGAGI. With 6 bases removed from V and 0 bases from J, the gap between germline ends came to 20 bases. This CDR3 comprises 17 residues. Unique molecular identifiers featured in how the TCRbeta library was prepared. In TCRdb, the PCR reads were re-called with MiXCR into one record per CDR3 protein. The table has 200,000 to 300,000 distinct CDR3 sequences, approximately 12% seen once. This clonotype was seen repeatedly, ten times or more.

The chain links TRBV6-5 to TRBJ1-1; D is possibly TRBD1 (5 bases). This clonotype was sampled from a human donor who donated a stem cell graft to a child with acute lymphoblastic leukemia. The source material was PBMCs from the stem cell graft donor, sampled from the stem cell graft. The chain's CDR3 is CASSYAPDSLVNTEAFF. The CDR3 DNA reads TGTGCCAGCAGCTACGCCCCAGACAGTTTGGTGAACACTGAAGCTTTCTTT.